These T cell receptor beta chains were read from a single sample in a study of cytomegalovirus exposure and HLA in healthy donors. The method was immunoSEQ multiplex PCR; TCRdb's version includes in-frame clones alone and lacks a portion of them. The data show 60,000 to 80,000 clones, with approximately 80% seen just once and under 3% held by the top ten. Material: PBMCs. The receptors come from a woman in her 30s in good health and CMV-seronegative. Both conserved end residues are part of each CDR3. The order of the fields is D gene, V gene, J gene, clone size, CDR3 protein, CDR3 DNA. D genes are given only for firm matches. Size is omitted from some rows. Given values are once, few, many or a class for expanded clones.

>NA|TRBV15|TRBJ1-5|NA
CATSQTKGGTDQPQHF
TGTGCCACCAGCCAAACAAAGGGGGGGACTGATCAGCCCCAGCATTTT
>NA|TRBV5-1|TRBJ2-5|NA
CASSLGTEGETQYF
TGCGCCAGCAGCTTGGGAACAGAGGGAGAGACCCAGTACTTC
>NA|TRBV5-1|TRBJ1-1|NA
CASSDQGGDTEAFF
TGCGCCAGCAGCGATCAGGGAGGGGACACTGAAGCTTTCTTT
>NA|TRBV19|TRBJ1-2|once
CASSLGGFIRIRPTF
TGTGCCAGTTCCTTAGGGGGTTTTATACGGATTAGGCCAACCTTC
>NA|TRBV7-2|TRBJ1-4|NA
CASSLAGHIGPNYLFF
TGTGCCAGCAGCTTAGCGGGGCATATTGGACCGAACTATCTGTTTTTT
>NA|TRBV30|TRBJ2-3|NA
CAWSVRGRAGTDTQYF
TGTGCCTGGAGTGTACGAGGGCGGGCGGGGACAGATACGCAGTATTTT
>TRBD2|TRBV7-9|TRBJ2-1|NA
CASSLLWGGEQFF
TGTGCCAGCAGCTTACTCTGGGGGGGTGAGCAGTTCTTC
>NA|TRBV2|TRBJ1-1|NA
CASSFQGFAEAFF
TGTGCCAGCAGTTTCCAGGGTTTCGCTGAAGCTTTCTTT
>TRBD1|TRBV5-1|TRBJ2-3|NA
CASKVGQSLGDTQYF
TGCGCCAGCAAGGTGGGACAGTCGCTAGGAGATACGCAGTATTTT
>NA|TRBV9|TRBJ2-1|NA
CASSAGPEGYNEQFF
TGTGCCAGCAGCGCCGGACCAGAGGGCTACAATGAGCAGTTCTTC
>TRBD2|TRBV9|TRBJ2-5|NA
CASSVDSGRGETQYF
TGTGCCAGCAGCGTAGATAGCGGGAGGGGGGAGACCCAGTACTTC
>TRBD1|TRBV29-1|TRBJ1-4|NA
CSVGQGGEKLFF
TGCAGCGTTGGACAGGGTGGTGAAAAACTGTTTTTT
>TRBD1|TRBV7-9|TRBJ1-4|NA
CASSLGQGAANEKLFF
TGTGCCAGCAGCCTTGGACAGGGGGCGGCTAATGAAAAACTGTTTTTT
>NA|TRBV9|TRBJ1-5|few
CASSVGAYQPQHF
TGTGCCAGCAGCGTAGGAGCTTATCAGCCCCAGCATTTT
>TRBD1|TRBV13|TRBJ2-6|NA
CASSRGDRAISGANVLTF
TGTGCCAGCAGCCGTGGGGACAGGGCCATCTCTGGGGCCAACGTCCTGACTTTC
>TRBD2|TRBV9|TRBJ2-3|NA
CASSVGSSGGGTDTQYF
TGTGCCAGCAGCGTAGGTTCTAGCGGGGGGGGCACAGATACGCAGTATTTT
>TRBD1|TRBV6-5|TRBJ1-4|NA
CASSYSGTGNEKLFF
TGTGCCAGCAGTTACTCCGGGACAGGGAATGAAAAACTGTTTTTT
>NA|TRBV30|TRBJ1-5|NA
CAWSEGQSQPQHF
TGTGCCTGGAGTGAAGGACAGTCTCAGCCCCAGCATTTT
>NA|TRBV5-1|TRBJ1-4|few
CASSLGFGTEGEKLFF
TGCGCCAGCAGCTTGGGGTTCGGTACGGAGGGGGAAAAACTGTTTTTT
>TRBD1|TRBV12-5|TRBJ2-3|NA
CASGLGDREADTQYF
TGTGCTAGTGGTTTGGGGGACAGGGAGGCAGATACGCAGTATTTT
>NA|TRBV19|TRBJ1-5|once
CASSPGQISNQPQHF
TGTGCCAGTAGTCCCGGACAGATTAGCAATCAGCCCCAGCATTTT
>NA|TRBV18|TRBJ1-1|NA
CASSDSMNTEAFF
TGTGCCAGCTCTGACAGTATGAACACTGAAGCTTTCTTT
>TRBD1|TRBV7-9|TRBJ1-1|few
CSSSPPTGENTEAFF
TGTTCCAGCAGCCCTCCGACAGGGGAGAACACTGAAGCTTTCTTT
>NA|TRBV19|TRBJ1-2|NA
CASSIGYRAEGYTF
TGTGCCAGTAGTATAGGGTACAGGGCGGAGGGCTACACCTTC
>NA|TRBV25-1|TRBJ1-2|NA
CASSRSDRSGYTF
TGTGCCAGCAGCCGATCAGACAGGTCTGGCTACACCTTC
>TRBD2|TRBV7-3|TRBJ2-1|few
CASSGAGREGGNEQFF
TGTGCCAGCAGCGGGGCGGGACGGGAGGGCGGCAATGAGCAGTTCTTC
>NA|TRBV15|TRBJ1-1|NA
CATGNTGNTEAFF
TGTGCCACCGGAAACACAGGTAACACTGAAGCTTTCTTT
>NA|TRBV15|TRBJ1-2|few
CATSRDLTGKATGYTF
TGTGCCACCAGCAGAGATCTCACAGGAAAAGCTACTGGCTACACCTTC
>TRBD2|TRBV6-5|TRBJ2-1|NA
CASSRRDYSFNEQFF
TGTGCCAGCAGTCGACGGGACTATTCTTTCAATGAGCAGTTCTTC
>NA|TRBV4-3|TRBJ2-5|NA
CASSPRRESQLETQYF
TGCGCCAGCAGCCCGCGTAGGGAGAGTCAACTAGAGACCCAGTACTTC
>TRBD2|TRBV9|TRBJ2-3|few
CASSPQTSASTDTQYF
TGTGCCAGCAGCCCCCAGACTAGCGCCAGCACAGATACGCAGTATTTT
>TRBD1|TRBV6-5|TRBJ1-4|NA
CACSRGRDEKLFF
TGTGCCTGCAGTAGGGGGCGGGATGAAAAACTGTTTTTT
>NA|TRBV19|TRBJ1-5|NA
CASSIRQGLTEQPQHF
TGTGCCAGTAGTATCCGGCAGGGGCTTACGGAACAGCCCCAGCATTTT
>NA|TRBV29-1|TRBJ1-2|NA
CSAVAGGYTF
TGCAGCGCTGTAGCCGGCGGCTACACCTTC
>NA|TRBV5-5|TRBJ2-1|NA
CASSPRVLGSYNEQFF
TGTGCCAGCAGCCCCCGGGTTCTGGGCTCCTACAATGAGCAGTTCTTC
>TRBD2|TRBV5-1|TRBJ2-3|few
CASTLAGAGADTQYF
TGCGCCAGCACTCTAGCGGGAGCGGGCGCAGATACGCAGTATTTT
>TRBD1|TRBV7-9|TRBJ2-1|once
CASRLTDNGQGGFF
TGTGCCAGCAGGCTTACCGACAATGGACAGGGAGGTTTCTTC
>NA|TRBV19|TRBJ1-1|NA
CASSFGGAYTEAFF
TGTGCCAGTAGTTTCGGGGGTGCGTACACTGAAGCTTTCTTT
>TRBD1|TRBV11-3|TRBJ2-2|NA
CASSLRTGVTGELFF
TGTGCCAGCAGCTTACGCACAGGGGTCACCGGGGAGCTGTTTTTT
>TRBD1|TRBV5-4|TRBJ1-2|NA
CASSLRQGEQGYTF
TGTGCCAGCAGCTTGAGGCAGGGGGAACAGGGCTACACCTTC